This is a list of T cell receptor beta chains from one sample in a study of cytomegalovirus exposure and HLA in healthy donors. The data were produced by immunoSEQ multiplex PCR, yet TCRdb's version contains in-frame clones alone and is incomplete. The sample yields 210,000 or so clones, around 84% seen once. Material for sequencing was PBMCs. The receptors originated from a girl aged 2-10 years in good health and CMV-seronegative. The CDR3 runs from the conserved cysteine through the conserved F or W. Each record gives: D gene, clone size, V gene, J gene, CDR3 DNA, CDR3 protein. A D gene is named only where the DNA matches it firmly. Rows may omit the clone size; those that give it use once, few, many or a size class.

.	.	TRBV4-2	TRBJ1-6	TGTGCCACCAGACTGCCGAATTCACCCCTCCACTTT	CATRLPNSPLHF
.	few	TRBV6-1	TRBJ2-4	TGTGCCAGCAGTGAAAGGGAATTCTTGGGGAGTTTTAAGGACTTAGCCAAAAACATTCAGTACTTC	CASSEREFLGSFKDLAKNIQYF
TRBD1	.	TRBV7-8	TRBJ1-1	TGTGCCAGCAGCTTATTGGGCTGGGGGACAGAGACTCTCATGAACACTGAAGCTTTCTTT	CASSLLGWGTETLMNTEAFF
TRBD2	.	TRBV4-2	TRBJ2-5	TGTGCCAGCAGCCAAGATCTAGCGGGAGGCCAAGAGACCCAGTACTTC	CASSQDLAGGQETQYF
TRBD1	.	TRBV5-5	TRBJ2-1	TGTGCCAGCAGCCCGGGACAGACCAATGAGCAGTTCTTC	CASSPGQTNEQFF
TRBD2	.	TRBV5-4	TRBJ2-1	TGTGCCAGCAGCTTGGCTACTAGCGGGTACAATGAGCAGTTCTTC	CASSLATSGYNEQFF
.	.	TRBV30	TRBJ1-2	TGTGCCTGGAGAGAGGCCCTTACCTATGGCTACACCTTC	CAWREALTYGYTF
TRBD1	.	TRBV30	TRBJ2-7	TGTGCCTCAGACAGGGGAGGATCCTACGAGCAGTACTTC	CASDRGGSYEQYF
.	.	TRBV7-2	TRBJ1-5	TGTGCCAGCAGCTTAGCCGGGTATAGCAATCAGCCCCAGCATTTT	CASSLAGYSNQPQHF
.	.	TRBV7-8	TRBJ2-7	TGTGCCAGCAGCCCCACCCAAGACTACTCGAACTACGAGCAGTACTTC	CASSPTQDYSNYEQYF
TRBD1	.	TRBV27	TRBJ1-2	TGTGCCACCAGGACAGGGGGGGGCTACACCTTC	CATRTGGGYTF
.	.	TRBV4-2	TRBJ2-7	TGTGCCAGCAGCCAGGGGGCGTTGAATCCCTACGAGCAGTACTTC	CASSQGALNPYEQYF
.	.	TRBV11-2	TRBJ2-7	TGTGCCAGCAGCTTCCGGGATCCACCGAGCTCCTACGAGCAGTACTTC	CASSFRDPPSSYEQYF
.	.	TRBV7-3	TRBJ2-3	TGTGCCAGCAGGAGAACAGATACGCAGTATTTT	CASRRTDTQYF
TRBD2	.	TRBV25-1	TRBJ2-1	TGTGCCAGCAGTGGTTCCCGTTTGAGCGGGAGGAATTACAATGAGCAGTTCTTC	CASSGSRLSGRNYNEQFF
TRBD2	.	TRBV30	TRBJ2-5	TGTGCCTGGACTAGCGGGTACCAAGAGACCCAGTACTTC	CAWTSGYQETQYF